One and the same sample provided the 2 T cell receptor beta chains below, sequenced in a study of cytomegalovirus exposure and HLA in healthy donors. The PCR contained 60 Vbeta and 13 Jbeta primers. Sequenced by immunoSEQ multiplex PCR; TCRdb stores in-frame clones only, minus some. Its table records about 160,000 clones. The sample consisted of PBMCs. All receptors come from a woman between 55 and 75 years old in good health and CMV-seronegative.

The chain uses TRBV5-6 and TRBJ2-3, with 12 bases matching TRBD2. Germline assignment: CDR1 SGHDT and CDR2 YYEEEE. The junction had 6 bases not matched to a gene; V was cut back by 2 bases and J by 5 bases. The CDR3 consists of 16 residues. The CDR3 protein is CASSFRLAGVEDTQYF. The CDR3 DNA reads TGTGCCAGCAGCTTCAGACTAGCGGGAGTTGAAGATACGCAGTATTTT.

The genes are TRBV14 and TRBJ1-6; no definite D call. With 8 bases removed from V and 0 bases from J, the gap between germline ends came to 11 bases. CDR3 length: 15 residues. Germline V CDR1 and CDR2: SGHDN, FVKESK. The CDR3 loop reads CASRASGSYNSPLHF. The DNA of the CDR3 is TGTGCCAGCCGTGCTTCGGGCTCCTATAATTCACCCCTCCACTTT.